The next 18 T cell receptor beta chains were all read from a single sample in a study of blood T cell repertoires in COVID-19 (dated by TCRdb to the early 2020s). Library creation used the immunoSEQ multiplex PCR assay. TCRdb retrieved this table from immuneACCESS and kept in-frame rearrangements only. Not all clones are present; in checked studies, unresolved V genes account for under half, and no reason is known for the remainder. This sample is represented by around 300,000 clones; roughly 89% of them were singletons. The top ten hold 0.94% of the sample. Sequencing was carried out using peripheral blood. These receptors came from a woman aged 35 to 49 who had recovered from COVID-19.

The rearrangement uses TRBV3-1 (or the pseudogene TRBV3-2) and TRBJ1-1; no firm D call. This CDR3 spans 14 amino acids. Germline loops: CDR1 LGHDT, CDR2 YNNKEL (reference sequence). Trimming took 5 bases from V and 6 from J, leaving 16 bases between them. CDR3 DNA sequence: TGTGCCAGCAGCGAGGCCGGGAGGTCCCCTGAAGCTTTCTTT. This encodes CASSEAGRSPEAFF.

The chain joins TRBV19 to TRBJ2-7; 9 bases line up with TRBD2. CDR1 LNHDA and CDR2 SQIVND come from the germline V gene (reference sequence). The CDR3 is 14 residues long. J gave up 7 bases and V 4 bases, and 8 bases lay outside the gene matches. CDR3 in DNA: TGTGCCAGTAGTACTAGCGGGAAGTCGTATGAGCAGTACTTC. This codes for CASSTSGKSYEQYF.

This clone is a singleton in its sample. This chain joins TRBV14 and TRBJ1-2, with D perhaps TRBD1 (6 bases). Looked up from germline, CDR1 is SGHDN and CDR2 is FVKESK. Trimming cost V 6 bases and J 2 bases, with 10 bases left between them. The CDR3 consists of 13 residues. The CDR3 DNA sequence: TGTGCCAGCAGTACGGGGACAAACTATGGCTACACCTTC. This gives the protein CASSTGTNYGYTF.

V usage is TRBV4-1 and J usage is TRBJ2-1, with TRBD1 matching over 7 bases. The CDR3 contains 13 residues. The ends lost 4 bases at V and 4 bases at J; junction bases unmatched: 1. Germline CDR1 and CDR2: MGHRA and YSYEKL. CDR3 nucleotides: TGCGCCAGCAGCCGGGACAGTTACAATGAGCAGTTCTTC. Amino acid sequence: CASSRDSYNEQFF.

The chain has TRBV5-4 and TRBJ2-3; 9 bases fit TRBD1. In germline, CDR1 is SGHNT, CDR2 YYREEE (reference sequence). V dropped 1 base and J dropped 0; count of bases not matched to a gene: 15. This CDR3 is 20 amino acids long. The CDR3 coding sequence is TGTGCCAGCAGCTTGTGGGACAGGGAGGAAGACGGGGCTAGCACAGATACGCAGTATTTT. It codes for CASSLWDREEDGASTDTQYF.

The rearrangement links TRBV2 to TRBJ2-3; TRBD2 matches at 12 bases. J lost 2 bases, V lost 6 bases, and 6 bases had no gene match. From germline, CDR1 is SNHLY and CDR2 FYNNEI. The CDR3 is 16 amino acids. The CDR3 DNA sequence: TGTGCCAGCAGAACCGGACTAGCGGGAACCACAGATACGCAGTATTTT. It encodes CASRTGLAGTTDTQYF.

The CDR3 DNA sequence: TGTGCCAGTAGTACCAGGCCGACCACAGATACGCAGTATTTT. Encoded protein: CASSTRPTTDTQYF. The genes are TRBV19 and TRBJ2-3, with D unresolved. The germline V and J ends were trimmed by 4 bases and 2 bases, with 10 bases remaining between them. Germline V gives CDR1 LNHDA, CDR2 SQIVND (reference sequence). This CDR3 has 14 residues.

V is TRBV28 and J is TRBJ2-1; 7 nucleotides match TRBD2. CDR3 size: 16 residues. V was pared by 3 bases and J by 3 bases, with 8 bases of the junction left unmatched. The germline V gene has CDR1 MDHEN and CDR2 SYDVKM. The CDR3 here is CASSLLAEEHYNEQFF. The DNA for the CDR3 is TGTGCCAGCAGTTTGCTAGCGGAGGAACACTACAATGAGCAGTTCTTC.

This rearrangement joins TRBV29-1 to TRBJ2-3, with D perhaps matching TRBD2 (6 bases). Germline loops: CDR1 SQVTM, CDR2 ANQGSEA. Trimming removed 4 bases from V and 1 base from J, with 24 bases in between. The CDR3 has 18 residues. The CDR3 protein is CSVAVSRVPWGGTDTQYF. The CDR3 DNA is TGCAGCGTTGCGGTCTCCAGGGTTCCTTGGGGGGGCACAGATACGCAGTATTTT.

The chain combines TRBV28 with TRBJ1-2; 8 bases map to TRBD1. The V and J ends lost 3 bases and 3 bases, in that order; junction bases with no gene match: 3. The CDR3 consists of 14 residues. Germline V CDR1 and CDR2: MDHEN, SYDVKM. DNA of the CDR3: TGTGCCAGCAGTTTCCAGGGGGCGTACTATGGCTACACCTTC. Its translation is CASSFQGAYYGYTF.

This chain connects TRBV7-8 to TRBJ2-1, with 10 bases identical to TRBD2. Germline V gene lookup returns CDR1 SGHVS and CDR2 FQNEAQ. The CDR3 totals 17 residues. The J segment lost 4 bases and the V segment lost 5 bases, leaving 11 bases of the junction unmatched. The CDR3: CASSQSGTSVQYNEQFF. DNA for the CDR3: TGTGCCAGCAGCCAATCCGGGACTAGCGTACAATACAATGAGCAGTTCTTC.

The chain combines TRBV3-1 (or the pseudogene TRBV3-2) with TRBJ2-5; D may be TRBD2 (5 bases). The V gene's germline CDR1 is LGHDT and CDR2 YNNKEL (reference sequence). The CDR3 loop spans 15 amino acids. The ends were cut back, 0 bases at V and 3 bases at J, with 11 bases in the middle. CDR3 in amino acids: CASSQDSRTEETQYF. DNA of the CDR3: TGTGCCAGCAGCCAAGATAGTAGGACTGAAGAGACCCAGTACTTC.

The V and J genes are TRBV12-3 or TRBV12-4 and TRBJ2-3; possible D gene TRBD2, 6 bases. The CDR3 covers 13 residues. Trimming left V 6 bases short and J 3 bases short, with 10 bases between. The CDR3, as DNA: TGTGCCAGCAGGTTACTAGCTACAGATACGCAGTATTTT. It translates to CASRLLATDTQYF.

CDR3 loop: CASSPYLMEGHSPLHF. As DNA, the CDR3 is TGTGCCAGCTCACCATACTTAATGGAGGGTCATTCACCCCTCCACTTT. V usage is TRBV18 and J usage is TRBJ1-6; no definite D call. Trimming stripped 2 bases from V and 8 bases from J, with 16 bases between. Germline values: CDR1 KGHSH, CDR2 LQKENI. The CDR3 contains 16 residues.

The chain joins TRBV12-5 to TRBJ1-1, with D uncertain. Germline V gene sequence: CDR1 LGHNT, CDR2 FRNRAP. V lost 6 bases and J lost 1, with 15 bases in between. The CDR3 spans 15 residues. This CDR3 is CASGPGYAQNTEAFF. DNA for the CDR3: TGTGCTAGTGGACCGGGGTACGCTCAGAACACTGAAGCTTTCTTT.

The rearrangement uses TRBV30 and TRBJ1-1; a weak D match, TRBD1 (6 bases). This CDR3 has 13 amino acids. Germline CDR1 GTSNPN, CDR2 SVGIG (reference sequence). V was pared by 4 bases and J by 1 base, with 10 bases between. The CDR3 region is CAWNRVANTEAFF. CDR3 nucleotides: TGTGCCTGGAACAGGGTGGCGAACACTGAAGCTTTCTTT. Filled out from reference TRBV30 and TRBJ1-1, the complete variable domain reads SQTIHQWPATLVQPVGSPLSLECTVEGTSNPNLYWYRQAAGRGLQLLFYSVGIGQISSEVPQNLSASRPQDRQFILSSKKLLLSDSGFYLCAWNRVANTEAFFGQGTRLTVV.

The rearrangement links TRBV28 to TRBJ2-7, with TRBD2 identical over 7 bases. CDR1 and CDR2 from the germline V gene are MDHEN and SYDVKM. This CDR3 comprises 13 residues. The J segment lost 6 bases and the V segment lost 6 bases, leaving 8 bases of the junction unmatched. This chain's CDR3 is CASSRGGPSEQYF. Here the CDR3 DNA reads TGTGCCAGCAGCCGGGGAGGGCCTTCCGAGCAGTACTTC. The full variable domain, completed using reference TRBV28 and TRBJ2-7, is DVKVTQSSRYLVKRTGEKVFLECVQDMDHENMFWYRQDPGLGLRLIYFSYDVKMKEKGDIPEGYSVSREKKERFSLILESASTNQTSMYLCASSRGGPSEQYFGPGTRLTVT.

The gene calls are TRBV4-1 and TRBJ2-3, with 12 bases matching TRBD2. CDR3 length: 17 amino acids. Losses at the gene ends were 4 bases for V and 3 bases for J; bases not matched to a gene: 8. The germline CDR1 and CDR2 sequences are MGHRA and YSYEKL. The CDR3 protein is CASSRQLAGGTTDTQYF. For the CDR3, the DNA is TGCGCCAGCAGCCGCCAACTAGCGGGAGGAACAACAGATACGCAGTATTTT.